This T cell receptor (beta chain) was sequenced during a study of glioma-infiltrating T cells. Study results and caveats: Above-expected tissue-blood divergence occurred in all gliomas, most in low-grade ones. CDR3 overlap between tissue and blood was very small.

With respect to this clonotype: Its antigen is not known.

Germline CDR1 is SEHNR and CDR2 is FQNEAQ (reference sequence). The CDR3 sequence is 14 residues long. With 5 bases removed from V and 7 bases from J, the gap between germline ends came to 17 bases. Using RNA template, CDR3s of TCR alpha and beta were amplified with iRepertoire arm-PCR. TCRdb re-called the multiplex PCR reads through MiXCR, storing one row per CDR3 protein. Among over 130,000 distinct CDR3 sequences listed, roughly 43% were seen once. The material sequenced was glioma tissue, nonneoplastic brain tissue, or PBMCs (not recorded which). This receptor was taken from a human donor with low-grade glioma or glioblastoma, undergoing nonglioma brain surgery, or in good health (not recorded which). This chain joins TRBV7-9 and TRBJ1-1; weak D call: TRBD1 (5 bases). For the CDR3, the DNA is TGTGCCAGCAGCCCCTGGGCAGGGTCCCTTGAAGCTTTCTTT. It specifies CASSPWAGSLEAFF.